Listed here is a single T cell receptor (beta chain). The antigen is not known. Through a sample-barcoded 5' primer and a J-beta primer mix, a second PCR was run for about 6 to 12 cycles. Through a template-switch adaptor with 12 random nucleotides, each cDNA molecule received a tag. Samples each returned at least 3 million CDR3-containing paired-end reads. TCRdb called the 5' RACE reads again in MiXCR, with one record for every CDR3 protein. The table lists 1.4 million or so distinct CDR3 sequences, 35% to 45% of them singletons. The trim removed 1 base at V and 3 bases at J, leaving 4 bases unmatched. CDR1 is LGHDT, CDR2 YNNKEL, per germline (reference sequence). The CDR3 has 15 residues. The sample is drawn from a study of blood T cells in healthy people across ages. General study findings and limits: Per million T cells, TCR beta diversity dropped roughly linearly as age increased. Estimates of total diversity, which came from one million sequenced T cells, were considered to be underestimates.

The rearrangement links TRBV3-1 to TRBJ2-7; TRBD1 matches 9 bases. Sequencing input: blood. This sequence originates from a young woman in good health. CDR3 region: CASSQVGQGLYEQYF. In DNA, the CDR3 is TGTGCCAGCAGCCAAGTGGGACAGGGCCTCTACGAGCAGTACTTC.